This T cell receptor (beta chain) was captured by sequencing in a study of cytomegalovirus exposure and HLA in healthy donors. Amplification used 60 Vbeta primers and 13 Jbeta primers. Profiled with immunoSEQ multiplex PCR; TCRdb holds only in-frame clones, not every one. The sample lists about 210,000 clones; 75% to 85% were seen once. General observations from the study: Immune exposure data for these donors was limited to CMV serostatus. An analysis done earlier found most TCR beta V segments productive about 87% or about 30% of the time. In a later analysis, several top co-occurrence clusters appeared linked to parvovirus B19, influenza, CMV and Epstein-Barr virus. A later analysis found TCR association rates differed by HLA locus, highest for DRB1 and lowest for HLA-C.

CDR3 length: 15 amino acids. The germline V gene has CDR1 MGHRA and CDR2 YSYEKL. V was shortened by 0 bases and J by 2 bases, with 8 bases between the two germline ends. Notes on this clone: Its antigen remains unknown.

Sequencing was performed on PBMCs. The chain combines TRBV4-1 with TRBJ2-4; D is undetermined. The TCR comes from a woman in her 30s in good health and CMV-seropositive. CDR3: CASSQEPKTKNIQYF. CDR3 sequence (DNA): TGCGCCAGCAGCCAAGAACCTAAGACCAAAAACATTCAGTACTTC.